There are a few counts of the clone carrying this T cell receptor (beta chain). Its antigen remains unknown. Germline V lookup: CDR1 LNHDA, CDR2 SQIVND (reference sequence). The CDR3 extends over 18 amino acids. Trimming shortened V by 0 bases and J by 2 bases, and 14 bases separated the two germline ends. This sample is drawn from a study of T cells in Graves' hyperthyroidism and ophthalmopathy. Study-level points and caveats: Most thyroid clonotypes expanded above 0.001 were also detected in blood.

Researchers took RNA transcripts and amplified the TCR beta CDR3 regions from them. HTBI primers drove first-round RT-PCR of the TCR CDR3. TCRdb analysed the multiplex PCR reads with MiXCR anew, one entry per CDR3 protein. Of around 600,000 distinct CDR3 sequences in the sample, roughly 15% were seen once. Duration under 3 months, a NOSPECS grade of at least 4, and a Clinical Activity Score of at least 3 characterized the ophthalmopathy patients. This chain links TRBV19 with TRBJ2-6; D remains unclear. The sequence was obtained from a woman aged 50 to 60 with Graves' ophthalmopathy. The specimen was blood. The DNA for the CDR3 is TGTGCCAGTAGTATAGATCGAACGCGAGTAACTGGGGCCAACGTCCTGACTTTC. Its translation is CASSIDRTRVTGANVLTF.